This T cell receptor (beta chain) was identified during a study of CXCR3-negative and CXCR3-positive naive CD8 T cells. Notes on the study in general: Naive subsets showed comparable surface CD5, and TCR interaction strength was also inferred from TRB CDR3 physicochemistry. The study found more hydrophobic TRB CDR3s in CXCR3-positive naive cells than in CXCR3-negative naive cells.

In regard to this clonotype: Its antigen remains unidentified.

Germline V gives CDR1 DFQATT, CDR2 SNEGSKA (reference sequence). The CDR3 spans 16 residues. UMI-labeled 5' RACE TRB cDNA libraries were prepared from the cells. TCRdb derives one entry per CDR3 protein from the 5' RACE reads, leaving out DNA. Recorded for this sample: approximately 140,000 distinct CDR3 sequences. Sequencing used naive CXCR3+ CD8+ T cells from blood. This sample's subset: CD45RO-CCR7+CD27+CD95- naive CD8+ T cells expressing CXCR3 (TNR3+). The TCR sequence derives from a human donor in good health. Some clones in this sample may be carry-over from other donors' samples. This chain joins TRBV20-1 and TRBJ2-4; with no DNA, the TCRdb D assignment of TRBD1 cannot be verified. This CDR3 reads CSARDGQGEAKNIQYF.